The T cell receptor (beta chain) described here comes from a study of blood T cells in healthy people across ages. The second PCR ran about 6 to 11 cycles with a sample-barcoded 5' primer and J-beta primers. TCRdb independently ran MiXCR on the 5' RACE reads; one entry per CDR3 protein. In the table there are around 800,000 distinct CDR3 sequences, 62% of which are singletons. The CDR3 loop spans 14 amino acids. V lost 2 bases, J lost 4 bases, and 11 bases lay in between. The V gene's germline CDR1 is GTSNPN and CDR2 SVGIG (reference sequence). There are a few counts of this clonotype. The V and J genes are TRBV30 and TRBJ2-2; D not certain. The material sequenced was blood. The TCR sequence derives from a man younger than 45 in good health. CDR3 amino acids: CAWSTGPSTGELFF. CDR3 DNA sequence: TGTGCCTGGAGTACCGGGCCTTCCACCGGGGAGCTGTTTTTT. The complete variable domain, with remaining parts taken from reference TRBV30 and TRBJ2-2, reads SQTIHQWPATLVQPVGSPLSLECTVEGTSNPNLYWYRQAAGRGLQLLFYSVGIGQISSEVPQNLSASRPQDRQFILSSKKLLLSDSGFYLCAWSTGPSTGELFFGEGSRLTVL.